The clone carrying this TCR beta chain was detected a few times. Its specificity is not known. This CDR3 is also generated by other DNA sequences in the sample. This sample was taken from a study of cytomegalovirus exposure and HLA in healthy donors. Study results and limitations: Most TCR sequences showed up rarely, but some public TCRs showed up in many donors.

Healthy donors of bone marrow made up the group. PCR employed 60 Vbeta and 13 Jbeta primers. Some clones are missing from TCRdb's copy, which holds only in-frame ones; the method was immunoSEQ multiplex PCR. The sample has approximately 120,000 clones; roughly 80% are singletons. CDR3 length: 13 amino acids. The V end was cut by 5 bases, the J end by 6 bases, with 11 bases between. The germline V gene encodes CDR1 MNHEY and CDR2 SMNVEV (reference sequence). The sample comprised PBMCs. J is TRBJ1-5 and V is TRBV27; perhaps TRBD1 as D (5 bases). The receptor comes from a woman aged 40 to 49 in good health and CMV-seronegative. The CDR3 sequence: CASSPGGGQPQHF. In DNA form, the CDR3 reads TGTGCCAGCAGTCCTGGGGGGGGTCAGCCCCAGCATTTT.